This TCR beta chain appears in the sequencing data of a study of technical replicates of blood from a handful of donors. Clones were read by immunoSEQ multiplex PCR, and TCRdb kept only the in-frame ones, dropping some. The sample has roughly 70,000 clones, just under 95% seen once. V lost 0 bases, J lost 6 bases, and 2 bases stayed unmatched. The CDR3 has 15 residues. The germline CDR1 and CDR2 sequences are SGDLS and YYNGEE. Sequencing used T cells isolated from PBMCs. The V gene is TRBV9, the J gene TRBJ2-1; 11 bases align to TRBD2. This clonotype was sampled from a human donor in good health. The CDR3 sequence: CASSVGTSGSNEQFF. The CDR3 bases are TGTGCCAGCAGCGTAGGAACTAGCGGGAGCAATGAGCAGTTCTTC.